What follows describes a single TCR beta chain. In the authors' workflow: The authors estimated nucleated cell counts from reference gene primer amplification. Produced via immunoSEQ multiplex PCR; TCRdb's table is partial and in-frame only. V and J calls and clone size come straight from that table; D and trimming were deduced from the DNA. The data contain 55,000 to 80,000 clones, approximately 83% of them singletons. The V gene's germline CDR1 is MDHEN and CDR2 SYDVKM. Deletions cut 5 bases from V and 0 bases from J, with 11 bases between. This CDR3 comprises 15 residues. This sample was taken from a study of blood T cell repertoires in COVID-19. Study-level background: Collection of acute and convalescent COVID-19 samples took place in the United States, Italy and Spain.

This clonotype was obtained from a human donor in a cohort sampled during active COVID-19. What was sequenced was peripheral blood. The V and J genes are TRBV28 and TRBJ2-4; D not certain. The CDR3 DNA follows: TGTGCCAGCAGTCCCCGACTTTTAGCCAAAAACATTCAGTACTTC. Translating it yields CASSPRLLAKNIQYF.